The clone carrying this TCR beta chain was seen a handful of times. Its specificity is not known. The collection from each donor was one heparinised blood draw averaging roughly 0.12 L. Via CD45RO/CCR7/CD25/CD127/CD95/CD27, cells of the CD4+ naive, central memory, regulatory and stem cell-like memory subsets were sorted. This sample stems from a study of beta chain features in type 1 diabetes. Across the whole study: Healthy donors and patients had similar age, gender and cell yields. Study observations and caveats: Overrepresentation of cells with high TCR expression could result from cDNA sequencing. People with Type 1 diabetes carried modestly yet significantly shorter TCRB CDR3s in all four CD4+ subsets.

The length of the CDR3 is 16 residues. All of the isolated RNA was reverse transcribed, so expressed TCRB transcripts were sequenced. Data came from immunoSEQ multiplex PCR; TCRdb stores just in-frame clones and leaves some out. The repertoire includes 95,000 to 150,000 clones, about a sixth of them detected once, and 2.3% sits in the top ten. Sequencing was carried out using central memory CD4+ T cells from blood. The receptor's source is a man in his thirties or forties with type 1 diabetes. This chain connects TRBV12-2 to TRBJ1-1; TRBD1, as called in the table, went unchecked against the DNA. TRBV12-2 is a listed pseudogene. The CDR3 sequence: CASRLAPDRLNTEAFF. The DNA of the CDR3 is TGTGCAAGTCGCTTAGCCCCGGACAGATTGAACACTGAAGCTTTCTTT.